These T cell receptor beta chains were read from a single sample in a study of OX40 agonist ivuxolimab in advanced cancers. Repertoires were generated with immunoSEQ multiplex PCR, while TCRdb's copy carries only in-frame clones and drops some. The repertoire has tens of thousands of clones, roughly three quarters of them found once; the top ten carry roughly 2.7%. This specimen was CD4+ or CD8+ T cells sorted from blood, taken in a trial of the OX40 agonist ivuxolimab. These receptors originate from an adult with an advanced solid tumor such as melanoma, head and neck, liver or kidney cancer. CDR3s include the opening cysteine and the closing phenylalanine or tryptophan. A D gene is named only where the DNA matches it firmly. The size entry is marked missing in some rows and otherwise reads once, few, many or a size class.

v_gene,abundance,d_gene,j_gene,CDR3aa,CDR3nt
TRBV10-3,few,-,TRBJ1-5,CAISQGPNQPQHF,TGTGCCATCAGCCAGGGGCCGAATCAGCCCCAGCATTTT
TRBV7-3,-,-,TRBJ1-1,CASSVQGDTEAFF,TGTGCCAGCAGCGTACAGGGAGACACTGAAGCTTTCTTT
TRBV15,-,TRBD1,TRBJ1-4,CATSRGDSNEKLFF,TGTGCCACCAGCAGAGGGGACAGTAATGAAAAACTGTTTTTT
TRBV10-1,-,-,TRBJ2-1,CASSRQPLDNEQFF,TGCGCCAGCAGCCGACAGCCGCTAGACAATGAGCAGTTCTTC
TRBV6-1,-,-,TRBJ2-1,CASSLEVNEQFF,TGTGCCAGCAGTCTTGAGGTTAATGAGCAGTTCTTC
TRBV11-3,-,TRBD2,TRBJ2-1,CASSPLAGGNNEQFF,TGTGCCAGCAGCCCATTAGCGGGAGGTAACAATGAGCAGTTCTTC
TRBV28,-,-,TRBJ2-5,CASSPGAVETQYF,TGTGCCAGCAGCCCTGGTGCAGTAGAGACCCAGTACTTC
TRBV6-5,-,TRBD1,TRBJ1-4,CASSYTTGSNEKLFF,TGTGCCAGCAGTTACACGACAGGGAGCAATGAAAAACTGTTTTTT
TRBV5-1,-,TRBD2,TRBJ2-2,CASSLFAGGSAGELFF,TGCGCCAGCAGCTTGTTCGCGGGAGGGTCGGCGGGGGAGCTGTTTTTT
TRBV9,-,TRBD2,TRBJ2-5,CASSPLGGRAVRETQYF,TGTGCCAGCAGCCCCCTGGGCGGGAGGGCCGTCAGAGAGACCCAGTACTTC
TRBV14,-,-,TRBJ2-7,CASSPIGLGYEQYF,TGTGCCAGCAGCCCCATAGGTTTGGGCTACGAGCAGTACTTC
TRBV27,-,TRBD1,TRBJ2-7,CASSFGDRDYEQYF,TGTGCCAGCAGTTTTGGGGACAGGGACTACGAGCAGTACTTC
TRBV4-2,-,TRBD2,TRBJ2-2,CASSQDVPAGATGELFF,TGTGCCAGCAGCCAAGATGTCCCAGCGGGAGCAACCGGGGAGCTGTTTTTT
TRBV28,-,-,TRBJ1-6,CASRSPGTALGNSPLHF,TGTGCCAGCAGGAGCCCCGGGACGGCGTTAGGCAATTCACCCCTCCACTTT
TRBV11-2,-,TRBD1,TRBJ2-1,CASSLRLGQGGNNEQFF,TGTGCCAGCAGCTTAAGACTGGGACAGGGAGGAAACAATGAGCAGTTCTTC
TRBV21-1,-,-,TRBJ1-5,CATGGPQHF,TGTGCCACGGGCGGGCCCCAGCATTTT
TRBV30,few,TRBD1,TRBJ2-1,CAWSVRQGVGDEQFF,TGTGCCTGGAGTGTAAGACAGGGGGTAGGAGATGAGCAGTTCTTC
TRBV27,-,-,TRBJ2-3,CASSRRRDHTDTQYF,TGTGCCAGCAGTCGCCGCCGGGACCACACAGATACGCAGTATTTT
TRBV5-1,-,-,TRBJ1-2,CASSSSRWNYGYTF,TGTGCCAGCAGCTCGTCCCGATGGAACTATGGCTACACCTTC
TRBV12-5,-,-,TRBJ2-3,CASLGPNGDTQYF,TGTGCTAGTTTGGGCCCCAACGGAGATACGCAGTATTTT
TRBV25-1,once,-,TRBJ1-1,CASSANRDWTEAFF,TGTGCCAGCAGTGCCAACAGGGATTGGACTGAAGCTTTCTTT
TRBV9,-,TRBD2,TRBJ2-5,CASSVAAGDETQYF,TGTGCCAGCAGCGTAGCAGCGGGAGACGAGACCCAGTACTTC
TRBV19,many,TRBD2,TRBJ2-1,CASAGTSGSGEQFF,TGTGCCAGTGCCGGGACTAGCGGGAGCGGCGAGCAGTTCTTC
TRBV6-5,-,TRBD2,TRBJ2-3,CASSYSRGRDTQYF,TGTGCCAGCAGTTACTCGCGGGGGAGGGATACGCAGTATTTT
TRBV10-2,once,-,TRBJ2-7,CASSDPAPASNYEQYF,TGCGCCAGCAGTGACCCCGCGCCGGCTAGTAATTACGAGCAGTACTTC
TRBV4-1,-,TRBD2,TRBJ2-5,CVLGPMGTSGRARETQYF,TGCGTCCTGGGACCGATGGGGACTAGCGGGAGGGCCCGAGAGACCCAGTACTTC
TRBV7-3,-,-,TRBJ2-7,CASSSYPRTASHEQYF,TGTGCCAGCAGCTCATACCCTAGGACAGCGAGCCACGAGCAGTACTTC
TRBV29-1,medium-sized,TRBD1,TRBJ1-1,CSLGRGLNTEAFF,TGCAGCCTCGGCAGGGGGTTGAACACTGAAGCTTTCTTT
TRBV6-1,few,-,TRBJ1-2,CASSEGSAGSYGYTF,TGTGCCAGCAGTGAAGGGTCGGCAGGGAGCTATGGCTACACCTTC
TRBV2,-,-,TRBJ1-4,CASSAPGPATNEKLFF,TGTGCCAGCAGTGCTCCAGGGCCTGCAACTAATGAAAAACTGTTTTTT
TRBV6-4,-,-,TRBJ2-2,CASRDVANTGELFF,TGTGCCAGCAGGGATGTGGCTAACACCGGGGAGCTGTTTTTT
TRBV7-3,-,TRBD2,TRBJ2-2,CASSSTGGGAAGELFF,TGTGCCAGCAGCTCGACCGGCGGGGGGGCGGCCGGGGAGCTGTTTTTT
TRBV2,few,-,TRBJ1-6,CASTILRENSPLHF,TGTGCCAGCACTATTTTAAGGGAGAATTCACCCCTCCACTTT
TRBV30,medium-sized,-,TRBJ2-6,CACKGPSGANVLTF,TGTGCCTGCAAAGGGCCCTCTGGGGCCAACGTCCTGACTTTC
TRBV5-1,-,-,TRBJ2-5,CASSPALPGRGTQYF,TGCGCCAGCAGCCCCGCCCTACCGGGGCGAGGGACCCAGTACTTC
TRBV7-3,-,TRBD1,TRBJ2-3,CASSQATGANTQYF,TGTGCCAGCAGCCAAGCAACAGGGGCTAATACGCAGTATTTT
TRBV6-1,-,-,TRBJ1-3,CATYGALSGNTIYF,TGTGCCACCTATGGGGCGCTCTCTGGAAACACCATATATTTT
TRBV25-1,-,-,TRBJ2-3,CASRLRGPQYF,TGTGCCAGCAGATTACGGGGGCCGCAGTATTTT
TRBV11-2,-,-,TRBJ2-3,CASSLVSLASRSDTQYF,TGTGCCAGCAGCTTAGTAAGTCTTGCCTCCCGTTCGGATACGCAGTATTTT
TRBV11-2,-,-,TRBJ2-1,CASSLGLPTYNEQFF,TGTGCCAGCAGCTTAGGGCTTCCGACCTACAATGAGCAGTTCTTC
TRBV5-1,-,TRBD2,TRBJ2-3,CASSYRRAGAGTDTQYF,TGCGCCAGCAGCTATCGAAGAGCGGGAGCGGGCACAGATACGCAGTATTTT
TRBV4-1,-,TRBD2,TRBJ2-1,CASSPRVILAGGPTEQFF,TGCGCCAGCAGCCCCCGAGTAATACTAGCGGGAGGGCCGACTGAGCAGTTCTTC
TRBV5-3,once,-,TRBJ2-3,CASSLPQVDTQYF,TGTGCCAGCAGCTTGCCCCAGGTAGATACGCAGTATTTT
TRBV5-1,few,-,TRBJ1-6,CASSLLGGGGFGSPLHF,TGCGCCAGCAGTCTATTGGGGGGCGGCGGCTTTGGATCACCCCTCCACTTT
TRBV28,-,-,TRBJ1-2,CASSAGGVLDGYTF,TGTGCCAGCAGTGCGGGGGGGGTGCTAGACGGCTACACCTTC
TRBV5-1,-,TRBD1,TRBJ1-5,CASSLNPGGVKQPQHF,TGCGCCAGCAGCTTGAACCCAGGGGGTGTGAAGCAGCCCCAGCATTTT
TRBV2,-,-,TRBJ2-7,CASRAGRGSYEQYF,TGTGCCAGCAGAGCAGGAAGGGGCTCCTACGAGCAGTACTTC